This TCR beta chain was profiled in a study of T cell responses to AZD1222 COVID-19 vaccine. Study-wide findings and caveats: It should be noted that donors were predominantly white British and more often female, and clonal diversity was possibly underestimated. Scientists sampled the repertoires only once the peak T cell response had passed. Baseline antibody screening turned up just a handful of seropositive AZD1222 recipients.

Of note for this clone: Its antigen is not known.

Sequencing used immunoSEQ multiplex PCR; TCRdb keeps in-frame clones, though not all of them. The table records approximately 140,000 clones, just over 90% of them present only once. The TCR originated in an adult in good health. Sequenced material: peripheral blood, taken on day 0 of AZD1222 vaccination.

The CDR3 loop reads CASSLDGQGPYGYTF. As DNA, the CDR3 is TGTGCCAGCAGCTTGGATGGACAGGGACCCTATGGCTACACCTTC. V and J are TRBV5-4 and TRBJ1-2; 8 bases align to TRBD1. With 0 bases clipped from V and 4 bases from J, the junction kept 5 bases outside the gene matches. This CDR3 spans 15 amino acids. The germline V gene encodes CDR1 SGHNT and CDR2 YYREEE (reference sequence).